Reported below is one TCR beta chain. The data originate from a study of cytotoxic CD8 clonotypes in ibrutinib-treated CLL. Trimming at V came to 3 bases and at J to 4 bases, leaving 10 bases not matched to a gene. The CDR3 length is 17 residues. Germline lookup yields CDR1 SEHNR and CDR2 FQNEAQ (reference sequence). The protocol was immunoSEQ multiplex PCR, while the TCRdb copy is restricted to in-frame clones and leaves out a portion. The repertoire holds about 57,000 clones, around 55% seen once, with about a fifth in the top ten. This specimen was PBMCs, taken after 24 months of ibrutinib treatment. The TCR comes from a human donor with chronic lymphocytic leukemia. V usage is TRBV7-9 and J usage is TRBJ1-2; TRBD1 matches at 11 bases. CDR3 bases: TGTGCCAGCAGCTTGGTCGGACAGGGGGCTTGGGTCTATGGCTACACCTTC. As protein: CASSLVGQGAWVYGYTF.